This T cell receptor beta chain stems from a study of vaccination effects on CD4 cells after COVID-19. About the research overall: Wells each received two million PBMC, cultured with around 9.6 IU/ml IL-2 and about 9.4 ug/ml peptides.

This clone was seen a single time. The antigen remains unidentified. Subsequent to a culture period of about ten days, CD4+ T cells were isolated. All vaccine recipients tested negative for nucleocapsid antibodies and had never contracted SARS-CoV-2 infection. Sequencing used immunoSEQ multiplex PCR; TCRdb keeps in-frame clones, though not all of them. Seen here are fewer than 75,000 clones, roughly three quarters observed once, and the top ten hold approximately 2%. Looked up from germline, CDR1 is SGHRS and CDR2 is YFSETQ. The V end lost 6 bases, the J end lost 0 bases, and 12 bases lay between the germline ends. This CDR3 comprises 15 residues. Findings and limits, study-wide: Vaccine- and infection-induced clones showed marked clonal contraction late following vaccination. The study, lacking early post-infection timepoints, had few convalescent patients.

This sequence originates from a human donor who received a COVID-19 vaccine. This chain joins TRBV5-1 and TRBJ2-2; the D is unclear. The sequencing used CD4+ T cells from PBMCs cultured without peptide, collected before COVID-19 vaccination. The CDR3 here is CASKADAANTGELFF. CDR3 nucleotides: TGCGCCAGCAAAGCTGACGCAGCGAACACCGGGGAGCTGTTTTTT.